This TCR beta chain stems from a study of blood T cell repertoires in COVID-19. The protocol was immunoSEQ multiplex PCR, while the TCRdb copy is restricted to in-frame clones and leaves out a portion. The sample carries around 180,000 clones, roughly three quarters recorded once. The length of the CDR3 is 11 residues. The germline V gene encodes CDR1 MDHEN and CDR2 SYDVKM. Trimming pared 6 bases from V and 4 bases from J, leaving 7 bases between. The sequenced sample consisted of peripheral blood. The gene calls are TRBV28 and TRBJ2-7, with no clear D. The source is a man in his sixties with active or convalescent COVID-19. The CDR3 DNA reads TGTGCCAGCAGGGCCAAGTACGAGCAGTACTTC. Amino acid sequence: CASRAKYEQYF. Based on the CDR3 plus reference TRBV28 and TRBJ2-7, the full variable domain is DVKVTQSSRYLVKRTGEKVFLECVQDMDHENMFWYRQDPGLGLRLIYFSYDVKMKEKGDIPEGYSVSREKKERFSLILESASTNQTSMYLCASRAKYEQYFGPGTRLTVT.